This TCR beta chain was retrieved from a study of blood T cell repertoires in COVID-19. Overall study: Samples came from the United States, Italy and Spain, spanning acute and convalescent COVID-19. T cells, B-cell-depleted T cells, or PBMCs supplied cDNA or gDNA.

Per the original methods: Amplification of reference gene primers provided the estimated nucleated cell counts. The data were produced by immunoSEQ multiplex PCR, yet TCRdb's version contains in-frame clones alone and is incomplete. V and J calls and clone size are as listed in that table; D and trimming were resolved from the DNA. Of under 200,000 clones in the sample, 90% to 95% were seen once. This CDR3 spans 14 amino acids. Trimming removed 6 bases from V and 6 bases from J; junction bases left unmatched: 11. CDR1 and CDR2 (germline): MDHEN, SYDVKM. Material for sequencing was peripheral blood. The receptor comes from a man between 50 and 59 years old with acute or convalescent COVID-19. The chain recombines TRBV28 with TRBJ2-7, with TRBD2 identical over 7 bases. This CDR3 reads CASSLTSRSGEQYF. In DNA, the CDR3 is TGTGCCAGCAGCCTGACTAGCAGGTCGGGCGAGCAGTACTTC.